These 32 T cell receptor beta chains originate from one sample sequenced in a study of cytomegalovirus exposure and HLA in healthy donors. 13 Jbeta primers and 60 Vbeta primers were used for the PCR. Sequenced by immunoSEQ multiplex PCR; TCRdb stores in-frame clones only, minus some. The repertoire holds over 45,000 clones, with approximately 80% as singletons. Material for sequencing was PBMCs. Source of these receptors: a man aged 30 to 45 in good health and CMV-seronegative.

The chain recombines TRBV6-5 with TRBJ1-2; 12 bases line up with TRBD1. The CDR3 has 14 residues. The germline V gene has CDR1 MNHEY and CDR2 SVGAGI. V shed 4 bases, J shed 8 bases, and the junction held 5 bases outside the gene matches. This CDR3 reads CASSSGTGGGGYTF. DNA of the CDR3: TGTGCCAGCAGTTCTGGGACAGGGGGCGGCGGCTACACCTTC.

The chain recombines TRBV9 with TRBJ2-5; 10 positions match TRBD2. Per the germline V gene, CDR1 is SGDLS and CDR2 is YYNGEE. The CDR3 spans 15 residues. The junction had 8 bases not matched to a gene; V was cut back by 7 bases and J by 2 bases. The CDR3 DNA reads as TGTGCCAGCTCTCTAGCGGGAGCTATGCAAGAGACCCAGTACTTC. It codes for CASSLAGAMQETQYF.

V is TRBV27 and J is TRBJ1-5; D is possibly TRBD1 (6 bases). CDR3 length: 13 amino acids. Germline CDR1 reads MNHEY; CDR2 reads SMNVEV (reference sequence). Deletions cut 5 bases from V and 4 bases from J, with 9 bases between. The CDR3 DNA reads TGTGCCAGCAGTAACCAGGGGAATCAGCCCCAGCATTTT. Its protein product is CASSNQGNQPQHF.

About this clone: Within the sample, other DNA sequences also encode this same CDR3. The gene calls are TRBV15 and TRBJ2-7; 10 positions match TRBD1. Germline-derived CDR1 and CDR2 are LNHNV and YYDKDF (reference sequence). The CDR3 extends over 15 amino acids. Losses at the gene ends were 0 bases for V and 3 bases for J; bases not matched to a gene: 2. The CDR3, as DNA: TGTGCCACCAGCAGAGAGGGACAGGGGATCTACGAGCAGTACTTC. Translating gives CATSREGQGIYEQYF.

Worth noting for this clone: The junction differs from germline at one of its ends, possibly a read error. This chain links TRBV7-9 with TRBJ1-5; TRBD1 aligns across 7 bases. In germline, CDR1 is SEHNR, CDR2 FQNEAQ (reference sequence). The CDR3 runs 15 residues. DNA of the CDR3: TGTTCCAGCAGCTTTGACAGGGTGGGCAATCAGCCCCAGCATTTT. This encodes CSSSFDRVGNQPQHF.

This clone appeared a single time. The chain combines TRBV7-2 with TRBJ2-5, with 7 bases that match TRBD1. This CDR3 has 15 residues. Germline assignment: CDR1 SGHTA and CDR2 FQGNSA. V shed 5 bases, J shed 2 bases, and the junction held 8 bases outside the gene matches. The CDR3 nucleotides read TGTGCCAGCAGCCCGAGGGGGCGACAGCAAGAGACCCAGTACTTC. Translated, it gives CASSPRGRQQETQYF.

This chain connects TRBV11-2 to TRBJ2-1; weak D call: TRBD2 (5 bases). The CDR3 covers 12 residues. The germline CDR1 and CDR2 sequences are SGHAT and FQNNGV. V lost 5 bases and J lost 10, with 12 bases in between. The DNA for the CDR3 is TGTGCCAGCAGCCCCTCCAGCGGCGAGCAGTTCTTC. It yields the protein CASSPSSGEQFF.

This chain's CDR3 is CASSIDRDPGTEAFF. The CDR3 bases are TGTGCCAGCAGCATCGACAGGGACCCTGGGACTGAAGCTTTCTTT. The V gene is TRBV7-9, the J gene TRBJ1-1; TRBD1 aligns across 7 bases. Germline trimming cut 5 bases from V and 5 bases from J; bases unmatched to any gene: 11. This CDR3 contains 15 residues. Germline CDR1 SEHNR, CDR2 FQNEAQ (reference sequence).

J is TRBJ2-1 and V is TRBV19; TRBD2 aligns across 9 bases. This CDR3 has 18 amino acids. Germline V gives CDR1 LNHDA, CDR2 SQIVND (reference sequence). V was pared by 3 bases and J by 7 bases, with 16 bases of the junction left unmatched. The CDR3 nucleotides are TGTGCCAGTAGTATGGTCGGACTAGCGAAGGGGGGCTTAAATGAGCAGTTCTTC. Translated: CASSMVGLAKGGLNEQFF.

The chain employs TRBV10-3 and TRBJ2-1; unclear D gene. Germline V gene data show CDR1 as ENHRY and CDR2 as SYGVKD. This CDR3 comprises 15 residues. Trimming took 2 bases from V and 2 from J, leaving 10 bases between them. This chain's CDR3 is CAISEQVTTYNEQFF. CDR3 bases: TGTGCCATCAGTGAGCAGGTGACCACCTACAATGAGCAGTTCTTC.

The rearrangement joins TRBV19 to TRBJ2-7, with 7 bases lining up with TRBD1. The CDR3 contains 15 residues. The V gene's germline CDR1 is LNHDA and CDR2 SQIVND (reference sequence). J gave up 4 bases and V 4 bases, and 10 bases lay outside the gene matches. The CDR3, as DNA: TGTGCCAGTAGTACCCGGACAGGCCTGATTTACGAGCAGTACTTC. It is translated as CASSTRTGLIYEQYF.

The sample holds one count of this clone. The V gene is TRBV2, the J gene TRBJ2-7; 9 positions match TRBD1. Per the germline V gene, CDR1 is SNHLY and CDR2 is FYNNEI. Unmatched junction bases numbered 12, after V lost 6 bases and J lost 3 bases. The CDR3 extends over 16 amino acids. CDR3 region: CASRGQGPLGGYEQYF. In nucleotides, the CDR3 is TGTGCCAGCAGAGGACAGGGGCCATTAGGTGGCTACGAGCAGTACTTC.

The chain has TRBV9 and TRBJ2-7; 12 bases are a match to TRBD1. This CDR3 is built from 22 residues. J lost 2 bases, V lost 3 bases, and 24 bases had no gene match. Germline V lookup: CDR1 SGDLS, CDR2 YYNGEE. In DNA form, the CDR3 reads TGTGCCAGCAGCGCCGGGGGACAGGGGGCCGGGGGACGGAGGCGCAGGACCTACGAGCAGTACTTC. Translating gives CASSAGGQGAGGRRRRTYEQYF.

V is TRBV7-8 and J is TRBJ2-7; TRBD1 agrees at 7 bases. CDR1 SGHVS and CDR2 FQNEAQ come from the germline V gene. After removal of 5 bases from V and 2 bases from J, the junction contained 9 bases not matched to a gene. There are 15 residues in the CDR3. CDR3 sequence reads: CASSPYPGTAYEQYF. CDR3 bases: TGTGCCAGCAGCCCCTACCCCGGGACAGCCTACGAGCAGTACTTC.

The chain recombines TRBV29-1 with TRBJ2-7; D may be TRBD2 (7 bases). The CDR3 is made up of 14 amino acids. The germline gives CDR1 SQVTM, CDR2 ANQGSEA. Trimming took 4 bases from V and 2 from J, leaving 15 bases between them. The CDR3 nucleotides are TGCAGCGTTGTGTCGGGGGGCGAGCCCTACGAGCAGTACTTC. This codes for CSVVSGGEPYEQYF.

The V and J genes are TRBV25-1 and TRBJ1-1; D is perhaps TRBD1 (6 bases). Looked up from germline, CDR1 is MGHDK and CDR2 is SYGVNS. The CDR3 extends over 16 amino acids. Trimming removed 5 bases from V and 9 bases from J, with 25 bases in between. The CDR3 sequence is CASSTQLGGPPNKAFF. In DNA, the CDR3 is TGTGCCAGCAGTACCCAATTGGGGGGGCCCCCTAACAAAGCTTTCTTT.

This clone was counted between two and nine times. The gene calls are TRBV4-2 and TRBJ1-4; D remains unclear. The CDR3 has 15 amino acids. Germline assignment: CDR1 LGHNA and CDR2 YNFKEQ. The V gene lost 1 base and the J gene lost 8 bases, with 14 bases spanning the gap. CDR3 coding DNA: TGTGCCAGCAGCCAAGGCGACTATAGGGTCGAAAAACTGTTTTTT. Amino acids: CASSQGDYRVEKLFF.

The chain links TRBV18 to TRBJ2-5; weak D call: TRBD1 (5 bases). CDR3 length: 14 residues. CDR1 KGHSH and CDR2 LQKENI come from the germline V gene. V gave up 1 base and J gave up 1 base, with 7 bases separating them. CDR3 sequence reads: CASSPRTFQETQYF. The CDR3 DNA sequence: TGTGCCAGCTCACCACGGACATTCCAAGAGACCCAGTACTTC.

This clone was seen once. The chain carries TRBV7-3 and TRBJ2-1, with 13 bases aligning to TRBD2. Trimming at V came to 5 bases and at J to 6 bases, leaving 4 bases not matched to a gene. Germline values: CDR1 SGHTA, CDR2 FQGTGA. The CDR3 loop spans 15 amino acids. The CDR3 sequence: CASSPGLAGSNEQFF. The CDR3 nucleotides are TGTGCCAGCAGCCCGGGACTAGCGGGGAGCAATGAGCAGTTCTTC.

The J gene is TRBJ1-6, the V gene TRBV9; 9 nucleotides agree with TRBD1. This CDR3 region has 19 residues. Per the germline V gene, CDR1 is SGDLS and CDR2 is YYNGEE. V shed 0 bases, J shed 13 bases, and the junction held 20 bases outside the gene matches. This CDR3 is CASSVGPSRGTGLIHPLHF. In DNA, the CDR3 is TGTGCCAGCAGCGTAGGCCCATCCCGTGGGACAGGGCTAATTCATCCCCTCCACTTT.

V gene TRBV21-1 combines with J gene TRBJ1-5; the table names TRBD1, a call not compared with the DNA. TRBV21-1 is a known pseudogene. The CDR3 consists of 18 residues. CDR3: CASSKEPQGEEGYQPQHF. The CDR3 DNA is TGTGCCAGCAGCAAAGAACCCCAGGGTGAGGAAGGTTATCAGCCCCAGCATTTT.

This chain links TRBV18 with TRBJ1-1; TRBD1 matches at 8 bases. Losses at the gene ends were 4 bases for V and 5 bases for J; bases not matched to a gene: 12. The CDR3 length is 16 residues. Germline lookup yields CDR1 KGHSH and CDR2 LQKENI. CDR3 nucleotides: TGTGCCAGCTCACAGGGACAGGAGCTGTCTTGGACTGAAGCTTTCTTT. Translating it yields CASSQGQELSWTEAFF.

The chain joins TRBV9 to TRBJ2-1; 7 nucleotides match TRBD2. V trimming: 0 bases; J trimming: 0 bases; junction bases outside the gene matches: 6. CDR1 is SGDLS, CDR2 YYNGEE, per germline. The CDR3 loop spans 17 amino acids. The CDR3 DNA sequence: TGTGCCAGCAGCGTAGGCTTCCAGCGGGACTCCTACAATGAGCAGTTCTTC. Its protein is CASSVGFQRDSYNEQFF.

The chain combines TRBV7-2 with TRBJ1-2; D is possibly TRBD1 (5 bases). The CDR3 loop spans 14 amino acids. Germline V gene sequence: CDR1 SGHTA, CDR2 FQGNSA. The V end lost 0 bases, the J end lost 4 bases, and 9 bases lay between the germline ends. Written as DNA, the CDR3 is TGTGCCAGCAGCTTAGCGCGGCAGGGCTATGGCTACACCTTC. This gives the protein CASSLARQGYGYTF.

The rearrangement links TRBV19 to TRBJ2-7; 8 positions agree with TRBD1. Germline loops: CDR1 LNHDA, CDR2 SQIVND (reference sequence). V lost 4 bases and J lost 2; bases outside the gene matches: 1. The CDR3 runs 13 residues. CDR3 coding DNA: TGTGCCAGTAGTAGACAGGGGCCCTACGAGCAGTACTTC. Its protein is CASSRQGPYEQYF.

This chain joins TRBV7-7 and TRBJ2-2, with D hard to call. V was pared by 4 bases and J by 4 bases, with 10 bases between. The CDR3 runs 14 residues. Germline CDR1 is SSHAT and CDR2 is FNYEAQ (reference sequence). CDR3 in DNA: TGTGCCAGCAGCTCCCCCCAAGCCACCGGGGAGCTGTTTTTT. It yields the protein CASSSPQATGELFF.

DNA of the CDR3: TGTGCCAGCAGCTCGGGGTACAATCAGCCCCAGCATTTT. Its protein is CASSSGYNQPQHF. V and J are TRBV7-6 and TRBJ1-5; D gene uncertain. V shed 4 bases and J shed 3 bases, with 7 bases lying between them. CDR1 SGHVS and CDR2 FNYEAQ come from the germline V gene. The CDR3 length is 13 residues.

The genes are TRBV7-9 and TRBJ2-7; no firm D call. The CDR3 extends over 11 amino acids. Per the germline V gene, CDR1 is SEHNR and CDR2 is FQNEAQ (reference sequence). Trimming took 5 bases from V and 10 from J, leaving 12 bases between them. Here the CDR3 DNA reads TGTGCCAGCAGCCTAGGTGAGGTACAGTACTTC. Protein: CASSLGEVQYF.

The chain links TRBV7-2 to TRBJ2-1, with D possibly matching TRBD2 (6 bases). Trimming left V 4 bases short and J 4 bases short, with 14 bases between. Per germline, CDR1 SGHTA and CDR2 FQGNSA. The CDR3 runs 15 residues. In DNA, the CDR3 is TGTGCCAGCAGCTCGGGGCGGGGCTCATACAATGAGCAGTTCTTC. Translation: CASSSGRGSYNEQFF.

The chain joins TRBV27 to TRBJ1-1; D gene unclear. CDR3 length equals 12 residues. V dropped 6 bases and J dropped 7 bases, with 12 bases sitting between them. Germline V gene data show CDR1 as MNHEY and CDR2 as SMNVEV (reference sequence). CDR3 amino acids: CASSRPTGEAFF. For the CDR3, the DNA is TGTGCCAGCAGCCGCCCTACGGGTGAAGCTTTCTTT.

The CDR3 DNA reads TGTGCCAGCAGTTGGGGGGGACAATCGGAGACCCAGTACTTC. This gives the protein CASSWGGQSETQYF. The genes are TRBV7-2 and TRBJ2-5, with D possibly TRBD2 on 7 matching bases. Trimming removed 6 bases from V and 5 bases from J, with 16 bases in between. This CDR3 region has 14 residues. Germline V gene data show CDR1 as SGHTA and CDR2 as FQGNSA.

On this clone: At the DNA level, this CDR3 is encoded by other sequences in the same sample as well. V usage is TRBV7-2 and J usage is TRBJ2-7; 8 bases line up with TRBD1. The germline CDR1 and CDR2 sequences are SGHTA and FQGNSA. V gave up 3 bases and J gave up 3 bases; unmatched junction bases: 4. The CDR3 is 14 residues long. The CDR3 spells CASSLQGALYEQYF. CDR3 DNA: TGTGCCAGCAGCTTGCAGGGGGCACTCTACGAGCAGTACTTC.